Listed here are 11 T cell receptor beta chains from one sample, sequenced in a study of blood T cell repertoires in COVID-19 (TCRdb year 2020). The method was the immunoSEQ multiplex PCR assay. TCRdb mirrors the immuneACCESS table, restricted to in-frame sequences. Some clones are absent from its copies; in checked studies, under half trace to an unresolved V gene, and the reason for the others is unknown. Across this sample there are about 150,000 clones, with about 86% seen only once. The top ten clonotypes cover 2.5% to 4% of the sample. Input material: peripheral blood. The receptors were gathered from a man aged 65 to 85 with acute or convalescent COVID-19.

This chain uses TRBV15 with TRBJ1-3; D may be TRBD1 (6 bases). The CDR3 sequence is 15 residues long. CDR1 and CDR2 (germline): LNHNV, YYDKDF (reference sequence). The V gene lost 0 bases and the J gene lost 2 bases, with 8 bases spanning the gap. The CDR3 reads CATSRDSGAGNTIYF. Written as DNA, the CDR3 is TGTGCCACCAGCAGAGATTCAGGGGCTGGAAACACCATATATTTT.

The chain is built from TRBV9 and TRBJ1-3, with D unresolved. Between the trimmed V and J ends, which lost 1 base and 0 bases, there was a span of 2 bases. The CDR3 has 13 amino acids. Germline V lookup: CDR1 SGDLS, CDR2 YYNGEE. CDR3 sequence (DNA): TGTGCCAGCAGCGTACGCTCTGGAAACACCATATATTTT. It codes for CASSVRSGNTIYF.

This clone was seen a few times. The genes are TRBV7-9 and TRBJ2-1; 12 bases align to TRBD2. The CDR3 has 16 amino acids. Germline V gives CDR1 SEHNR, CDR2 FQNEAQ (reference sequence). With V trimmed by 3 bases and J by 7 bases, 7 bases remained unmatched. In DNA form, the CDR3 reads TGTGCCAGCAGCTTCACGACTAGCGGGAGTCGGAATGAGCAGTTCTTC. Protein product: CASSFTTSGSRNEQFF.

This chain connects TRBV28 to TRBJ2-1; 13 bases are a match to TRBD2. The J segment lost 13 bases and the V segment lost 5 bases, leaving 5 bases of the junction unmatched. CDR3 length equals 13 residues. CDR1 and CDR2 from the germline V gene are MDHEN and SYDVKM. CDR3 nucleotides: TGTGCCAGCAGTGCCCGGACTAGCGGGAGACAGTTCTTC. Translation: CASSARTSGRQFF.

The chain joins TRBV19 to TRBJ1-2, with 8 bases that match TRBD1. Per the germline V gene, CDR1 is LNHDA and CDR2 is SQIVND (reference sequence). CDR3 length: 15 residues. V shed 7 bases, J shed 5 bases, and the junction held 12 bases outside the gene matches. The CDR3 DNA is TGTGCCAGTATGGCCAGGGGGCAGAGTGGGTATGGCTACACCTTC. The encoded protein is CASMARGQSGYGYTF. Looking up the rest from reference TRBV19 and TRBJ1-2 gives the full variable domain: DGGITQSPKYLFRKEGQNVTLSCEQNLNHDAMYWYRQDPGQGLRLIYYSQIVNDFQKGDIAEGYSVSREKKESFPLTVTSAQKNPTAFYLCASMARGQSGYGYTFGSGTRLTVV.

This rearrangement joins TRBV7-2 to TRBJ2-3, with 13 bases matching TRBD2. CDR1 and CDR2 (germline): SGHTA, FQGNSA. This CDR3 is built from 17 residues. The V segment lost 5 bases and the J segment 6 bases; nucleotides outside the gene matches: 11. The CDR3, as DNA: TGTGCCAGCAGCCTGACGGGACTAGCGGGAAAGAGGGATACGCAGTATTTT. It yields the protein CASSLTGLAGKRDTQYF.

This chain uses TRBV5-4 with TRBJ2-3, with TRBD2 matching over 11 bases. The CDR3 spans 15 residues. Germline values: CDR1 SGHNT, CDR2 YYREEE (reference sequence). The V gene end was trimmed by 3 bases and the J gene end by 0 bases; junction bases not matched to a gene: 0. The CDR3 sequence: CASSWTSGSTDTQYF. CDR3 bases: TGTGCCAGCAGCTGGACTAGCGGGAGCACAGATACGCAGTATTTT.

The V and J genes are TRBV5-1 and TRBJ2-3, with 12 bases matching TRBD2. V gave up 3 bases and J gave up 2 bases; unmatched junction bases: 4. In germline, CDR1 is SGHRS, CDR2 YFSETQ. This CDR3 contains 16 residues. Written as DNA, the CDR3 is TGCGCCAGCAGCTATCGACTAGCGGGAGACACAGATACGCAGTATTTT. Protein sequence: CASSYRLAGDTDTQYF.

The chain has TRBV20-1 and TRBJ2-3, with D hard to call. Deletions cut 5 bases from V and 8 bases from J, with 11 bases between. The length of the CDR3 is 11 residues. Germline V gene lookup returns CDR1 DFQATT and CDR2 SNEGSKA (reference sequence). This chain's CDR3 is CSAGSRGTQYF. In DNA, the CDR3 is TGCAGTGCTGGTTCTAGAGGTACGCAGTATTTT.

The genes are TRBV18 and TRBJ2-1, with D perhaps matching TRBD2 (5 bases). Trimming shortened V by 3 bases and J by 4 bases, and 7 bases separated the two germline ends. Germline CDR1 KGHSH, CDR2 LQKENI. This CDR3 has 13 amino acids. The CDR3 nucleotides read TGTGCCAGCTCACCTGGACTTTACAATGAGCAGTTCTTC. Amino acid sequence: CASSPGLYNEQFF.

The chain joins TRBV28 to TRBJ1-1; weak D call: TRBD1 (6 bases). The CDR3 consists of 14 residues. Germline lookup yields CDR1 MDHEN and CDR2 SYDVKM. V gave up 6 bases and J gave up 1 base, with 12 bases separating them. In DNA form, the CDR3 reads TGTGCCAGCAGAGTGTCAGGGGAGAACACTGAAGCTTTCTTT. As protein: CASRVSGENTEAFF. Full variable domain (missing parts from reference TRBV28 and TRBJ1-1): DVKVTQSSRYLVKRTGEKVFLECVQDMDHENMFWYRQDPGLGLRLIYFSYDVKMKEKGDIPEGYSVSREKKERFSLILESASTNQTSMYLCASRVSGENTEAFFGQGTRLTVV.